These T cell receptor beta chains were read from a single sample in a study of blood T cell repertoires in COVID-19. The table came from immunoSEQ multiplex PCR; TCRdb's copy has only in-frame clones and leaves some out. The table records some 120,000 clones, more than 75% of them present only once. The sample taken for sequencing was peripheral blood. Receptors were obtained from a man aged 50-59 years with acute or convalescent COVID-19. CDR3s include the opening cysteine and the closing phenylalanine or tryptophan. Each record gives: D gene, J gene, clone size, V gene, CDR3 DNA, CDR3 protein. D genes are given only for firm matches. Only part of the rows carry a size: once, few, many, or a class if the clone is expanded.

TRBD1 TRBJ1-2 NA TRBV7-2 TGTGCCAGCAGCTCGGGACAGGGGGCGCAGGGCTACACCTTC CASSSGQGAQGYTF
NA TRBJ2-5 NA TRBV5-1 TGCGCCAGCAGAGTCAGGGACTCTAGAGAGACCCAGTACTTC CASRVRDSRETQYF
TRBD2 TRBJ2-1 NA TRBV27 TGTGCCAGCGGGCGACTAGCGGGAGGTTACAATGAGCAGTTCTTC CASGRLAGGYNEQFF
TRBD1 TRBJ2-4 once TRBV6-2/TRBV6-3 TGTGCCAGCAGTTCCCCCCTCCAGGGGGCAGGGGTCAAAAACATTCAGTACTTC CASSSPLQGAGVKNIQYF
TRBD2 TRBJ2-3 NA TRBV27 TGTGCCAGCAGCCAAAGAGGGACTAATCCAGATACGCAGTATTTT CASSQRGTNPDTQYF
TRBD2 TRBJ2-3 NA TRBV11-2 TGTGCCAGCACCCCGGTCAGCGGGAGGAAGGGGGACACAGATACGCAGTATTTT CASTPVSGRKGDTDTQYF
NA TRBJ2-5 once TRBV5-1 TGCGCCAGCAGGGCCGGGTTGGAAGAGACCCAGTACTTC CASRAGLEETQYF
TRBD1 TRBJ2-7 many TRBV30 TGTGCCTGGGAGGGACAGCCCTACGAGCAGTACTTC CAWEGQPYEQYF
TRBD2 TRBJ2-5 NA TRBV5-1 TGCGCCAGCAGCTTGGAAGGTGGGGGGGACACCCAGTACTTC CASSLEGGGDTQYF
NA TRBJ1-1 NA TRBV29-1 TGCAGCGTTACCACAGGGTGGGTTTACACTGAAGCTTTCTTT CSVTTGWVYTEAFF
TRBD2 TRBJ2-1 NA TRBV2 TGTGCCAGCAGTGAGGAGGTCGGACTGCGGGCGGGACTAGCCTCCTACAATGAGCAGTTCTTC CASSEEVGLRAGLASYNEQFF
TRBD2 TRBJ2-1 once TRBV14 TGTGCCAGCAGCCAAGAGGGACTAGCGGGACTCTCCTACAATGAGCAGTTCTTC CASSQEGLAGLSYNEQFF
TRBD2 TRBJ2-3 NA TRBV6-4 TGTGCCAGCAGTGTTTCTAGCGGGAGCACAGATACGCAGTATTTT CASSVSSGSTDTQYF
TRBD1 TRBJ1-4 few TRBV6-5 TGTGCCAGCAGTTCCCCCGGGACAGGGCATGAAAAACTGTTTTTT CASSSPGTGHEKLFF
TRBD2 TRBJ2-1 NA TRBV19 TGTGCCAGTAGCCCGACTAGCGGGGCCTACAATGAGCAGTTCTTC CASSPTSGAYNEQFF
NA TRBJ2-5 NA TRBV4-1 TGCGCCAGCAGCCGTTTTGCTAGTGAAGAGACCCAGTACTTC CASSRFASEETQYF
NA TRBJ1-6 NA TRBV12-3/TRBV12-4 TGTGCCAGCAGTTTAGGGCCCACTTCACCCCTCCACTTT CASSLGPTSPLHF
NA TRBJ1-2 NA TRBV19 TGTGCCAGTAGTCCCCAGGGGAAAGATGGCTACACCTTC CASSPQGKDGYTF
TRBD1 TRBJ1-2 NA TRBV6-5 TGTGCCAGCAGTCAACAGGGGGTAGGTGGCTACACCTTC CASSQQGVGGYTF
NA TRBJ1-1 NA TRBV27 TGTGCCAGCAGTCCAATCGGTCTGGTCGACACTGAAGCTTTCTTT CASSPIGLVDTEAFF
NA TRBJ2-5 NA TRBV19 TGTGCCAGTAGTATAGGCGGGCTGAACCAAGAGACCCAGTACTTC CASSIGGLNQETQYF
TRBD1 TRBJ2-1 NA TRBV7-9 TGTGCCAGCAGCTTCGGGACAGGGTTGTTATCCTACAATGAGCAGTTCTTC CASSFGTGLLSYNEQFF
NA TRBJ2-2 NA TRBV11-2 TGTGCCAGCAGCTGGAGCCGGGCTTGGCTAGCTCGCACCGGGGAGCTGTTTTTT CASSWSRAWLARTGELFF
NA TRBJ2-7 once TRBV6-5 TGTGCCAGCAGTTCACCCTACCGGACAGCTTCCTACGAGCAGTACTTC CASSSPYRTASYEQYF
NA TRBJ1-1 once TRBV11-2 TGTGCCAGCAGCTCCCCGGTAGAGGGAAGGACTGAAGCTTTCTTT CASSSPVEGRTEAFF
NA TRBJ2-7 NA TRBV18 TGTGCCAGCTCACCCGACTGGGTTGAGCAGTACTTC CASSPDWVEQYF
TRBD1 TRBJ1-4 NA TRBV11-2 TGTGCCAGCAGCCCACGGACAGGCCGGACTAATGAAAAACTGTTTTTT CASSPRTGRTNEKLFF
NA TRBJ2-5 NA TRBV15 TGTGCCACAACGCTTGGCAGCCAAGAGACCCAGTACTTC CATTLGSQETQYF
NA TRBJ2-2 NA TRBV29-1 TGCAGCGTTGTAGTCTTCACCGGGGAGCTGTTTTTT CSVVVFTGELFF
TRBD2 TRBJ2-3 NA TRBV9 TGTGCCAGCAGCGTGACGGCACTAGCGGGTTCTGGTACGCAGTATTTT CASSVTALAGSGTQYF
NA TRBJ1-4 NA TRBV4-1 TGCGCCAGCAGCCAAGCCCAAGGGGTCGCAGAAAAACTGTTTTTT CASSQAQGVAEKLFF
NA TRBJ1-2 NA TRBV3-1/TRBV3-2 TGTGCCAGCAGCCAACAAAGCGGTGGCTACACCTTC CASSQQSGGYTF
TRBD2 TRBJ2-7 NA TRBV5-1 TGCGCCAGCACCGGGACTAGCGCCTCCTACGAGCAGTACTTC CASTGTSASYEQYF
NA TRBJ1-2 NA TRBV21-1 TGTGCCAAGCCCCGGTCTGGACAGACTCTTAGGGGCTACACCTTC CAKPRSGQTLRGYTF
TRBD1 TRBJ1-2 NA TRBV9 TGTGCCAGCAGCGTAGGACAGGGGGCGGGCTATGGCTACACCTTC CASSVGQGAGYGYTF
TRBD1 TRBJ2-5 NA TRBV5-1 TGCGCCAGCAGCTACGGACAGGCAGAGACCCAGTACTTC CASSYGQAETQYF
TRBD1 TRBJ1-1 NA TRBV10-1 TGCGCCAGCAGGGCCGGGACAGGGCGCATGAACACTGAAGCTTTCTTT CASRAGTGRMNTEAFF
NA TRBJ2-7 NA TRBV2 TGTGCCAGCAGTGTGAGCTCCTACGAGCAGTACTTC CASSVSSYEQYF
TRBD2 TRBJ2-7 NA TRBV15 TGTGCCACCAGCAAAGAGCACCTAGCGGGAGCCTACGAGCAGTACTTC CATSKEHLAGAYEQYF
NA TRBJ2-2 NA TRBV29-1 TGCAGCGTTGAAGAAAGGGGGAAGGCCGGGGAGCTGTTTTTT CSVEERGKAGELFF
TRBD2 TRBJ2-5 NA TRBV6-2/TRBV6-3 TGTGCCAGCAGTTCCCGTCCGGGACTAGCGGGGGGGGTCGCGGAGACCCAGTACTTC CASSSRPGLAGGVAETQYF
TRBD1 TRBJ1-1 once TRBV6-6 TGTGCCAGCGCAGGACAGGGGGCCACTGAAGCTTTCTTT CASAGQGATEAFF
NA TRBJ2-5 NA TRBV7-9 TGTGCCAGCTCCTTGGACAGAGCCTTCCAAGAGACCCAGTACTTC CASSLDRAFQETQYF
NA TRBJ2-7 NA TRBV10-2 TGCGCCACCCTCGGTATTACCTATACGTACGAGCAGTACTTC CATLGITYTYEQYF
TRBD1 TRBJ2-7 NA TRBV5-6 TGTGCCAGCACCGAAGTCGACAGGGGGGACTACGAGCAGTACTTC CASTEVDRGDYEQYF
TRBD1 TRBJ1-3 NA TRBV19 TGTGCCAGTAAGGGGACAGGGGCGAACACCATATATTTT CASKGTGANTIYF
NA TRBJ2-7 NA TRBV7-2 TGTGCCAGCAGCTTAGGACAGGCCCACCAATACGAGCAGTACTTC CASSLGQAHQYEQYF
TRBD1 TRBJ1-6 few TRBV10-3 TGTGCCATCAATGGCAGGGGGACGACCCTCCACTTT CAINGRGTTLHF
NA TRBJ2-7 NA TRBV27 TGTGAAGCTAGGGGCTCCTACGAGCAGTACTTC CEARGSYEQYF
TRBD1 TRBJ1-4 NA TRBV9 TGTGCCAGCAGCCCCCGGACAGGGCCAGGTGAAAAACTGTTTTTT CASSPRTGPGEKLFF
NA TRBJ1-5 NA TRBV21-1 TGTGCCAGCAGCCCCACTCCAGGGAGGGGCAATCAGCCCCAGCATTTT CASSPTPGRGNQPQHF
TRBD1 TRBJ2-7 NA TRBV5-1 TGCGCCAGCAGCTGGGGGACAGGGGGCGCCCACTACGAGCAGTACTTC CASSWGTGGAHYEQYF
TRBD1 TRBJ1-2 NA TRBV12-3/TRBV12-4 TGTGCCAGCCAGGGGGCTAGCGGCTACACCTTC CASQGASGYTF
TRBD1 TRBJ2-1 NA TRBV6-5 TGTGCCAGGGGCCGGGACAGGGGTGACAATGAGCAGTTCTTC CARGRDRGDNEQFF
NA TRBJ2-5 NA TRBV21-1 TGTGCCAGCAGCCCGGGAGTAAAAGAGACCCAGTACTTC CASSPGVKETQYF
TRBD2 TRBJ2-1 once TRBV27 TGTGCCAGCAGCGACACGGGACTAGCGAACAATGAGCAGTTCTTC CASSDTGLANNEQFF
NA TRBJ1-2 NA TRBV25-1 TGTGCCAGCAGTGACCTCACACCCTATGGCTACACCTTC CASSDLTPYGYTF
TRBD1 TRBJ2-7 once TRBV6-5 TGTGCCAGCAGACGAACAGGGGACGAGCAGTACTTC CASRRTGDEQYF